Listed below are T cell receptor beta chains from one sample, sequenced in a study of blood T cell repertoires in COVID-19. Assay used: immunoSEQ multiplex PCR; TCRdb lists only in-frame clones, some missing. The data hold about 210,000 clones, with around 80% observed a single time. Input material: peripheral blood. The source is a woman of 80 years or more with COVID-19, enrolled during active disease. The CDR3 runs from the conserved cysteine through the conserved F or W. A D gene is named only where the DNA matches it firmly. Not every row has a clone size; where given, it reads once, few, many or a size class.

CDR3aa	CDR3nt	v_gene	j_gene	d_gene	abundance
CASSTQGRNTNNEQFF	TGTGCCAGCAGTACACAGGGAAGGAATACAAACAATGAGCAGTTCTTC	TRBV6-6	TRBJ2-1	-	-
CASSVEGSYEQYF	TGTGCCAGCAGCGTGGAGGGCAGCTACGAGCAGTACTTC	TRBV6-5	TRBJ2-7	-	few
CASRQQGTGGYTF	TGTGCCAGCAGGCAACAGGGGACGGGGGGCTACACCTTC	TRBV14	TRBJ1-2	TRBD1	-
CASSDLGRDTEAFF	TGTGCCAGCAGTGATCTGGGCAGGGACACTGAAGCTTTCTTT	TRBV2	TRBJ1-1	-	-
CASSLGSGMNTEAFF	TGTGCCAGCAGCTTAGGGTCGGGGATGAACACTGAAGCTTTCTTT	TRBV7-3	TRBJ1-1	-	-
CASRDRSSYNSPLHF	TGTGCCAGCAGAGACAGGAGCTCCTATAATTCACCCCTCCACTTT	TRBV5-4	TRBJ1-6	-	-
CASGPGGAMYNEQFF	TGTGCCAGTGGCCCCGGGGGGGCCATGTACAATGAGCAGTTCTTC	TRBV28	TRBJ2-1	TRBD2	once
CSASLGGAVYNEQFF	TGCAGTGCTAGTCTAGGGGGCGCGGTATACAATGAGCAGTTCTTC	TRBV20-1	TRBJ2-1	TRBD1	-
CASSQVKKTQYF	TGTGCCAGCAGCCAAGTAAAAAAGACCCAGTACTTC	TRBV14	TRBJ2-5	-	-
CASAIQETQYF	TGTGCCAGCGCGATCCAAGAGACCCAGTACTTC	TRBV6-5	TRBJ2-5	-	-
CASSFIGGGSTEAFF	TGTGCCAGCAGCTTTATAGGGGGGGGAAGCACTGAAGCTTTCTTT	TRBV5-4	TRBJ1-1	-	-
CASSLAPGGNQPQHF	TGTGCCAGCAGCTTAGCGCCGGGGGGCAATCAGCCCCAGCATTTT	TRBV7-2	TRBJ1-5	-	-
CASSFRAGVRTGELFF	TGTGCCAGCAGCTTTCGAGCGGGAGTAAGGACCGGGGAGCTGTTTTTT	TRBV11-3	TRBJ2-2	TRBD2	-
CASRAQGDGSSYEQYF	TGTGCCAGCAGGGCCCAGGGTGACGGGAGCTCCTACGAGCAGTACTTC	TRBV5-6	TRBJ2-7	-	-
CASSFKIQGGLNTEAFF	TGTGCCAGCAGTTTTAAAATACAGGGTGGCCTGAACACTGAAGCTTTCTTT	TRBV27	TRBJ1-1	-	-
CASSQDRISLHF	TGCGCCAGCAGCCAAGACAGGATTTCCCTCCACTTT	TRBV4-1	TRBJ1-6	-	-
CASSDGGGGVRSGYTF	TGTGCCAGCAGTGATGGGGGAGGAGGGGTTCGAAGTGGCTACACCTTC	TRBV25-1	TRBJ1-2	-	-
CASSEAGRGGQLGDTQYF	TGTGCCAGCAGTGAAGCAGGGCGGGGGGGCCAGTTGGGAGATACGCAGTATTTT	TRBV6-1	TRBJ2-3	TRBD2	-
CASTGTGWEKLFF	TGTGCCAGCACCGGGACAGGGTGGGAAAAACTGTTTTTT	TRBV12-3/TRBV12-4	TRBJ1-4	TRBD1	-
CATSEAGTGRFEQYF	TGTGCCACCAGTGAGGCCGGGACAGGGAGATTCGAGCAGTACTTC	TRBV24-1	TRBJ2-7	TRBD1	few
CASSLGGRTDTQYF	TGCGCCAGCAGCTTGGGGGGGCGCACAGATACGCAGTATTTT	TRBV5-1	TRBJ2-3	-	-
CASSHPGVLAKNIQYF	TGCGCCAGCAGCCATCCGGGGGTTCTAGCCAAAAACATTCAGTACTTC	TRBV4-1	TRBJ2-4	-	-
CASSLGQPVPNEKLFF	TGCGCCAGCAGCTTGGGACAGCCCGTGCCTAATGAAAAACTGTTTTTT	TRBV5-1	TRBJ1-4	-	-
CASSYLGAVQPQHF	TGTGCCAGCAGTTATTTGGGGGCCGTTCAGCCCCAGCATTTT	TRBV6-6	TRBJ1-5	-	-
CASSLTTSGTSNEQFF	TGTGCCAGCAGTCTCACGACTAGCGGGACTTCCAATGAGCAGTTCTTC	TRBV7-8	TRBJ2-1	TRBD2	-
CASRDRVLGQPQHF	TGTGCCAGCCGTGACAGGGTCCTTGGTCAGCCCCAGCATTTT	TRBV6-1	TRBJ1-5	TRBD1	-
CAGQGEKSVNTEAFF	TGTGCCGGACAGGGGGAAAAGTCGGTGAACACTGAAGCTTTCTTT	TRBV2	TRBJ1-1	TRBD1	-
CASSLPGTGELFF	TGTGCCAGCAGCTTACCAGGTACCGGGGAGCTGTTTTTT	TRBV5-6	TRBJ2-2	-	-
CASSQGTGGYTF	TGTGCCAGCAGCCAAGGGACAGGAGGCTACACCTTC	TRBV3-1/TRBV3-2	TRBJ1-2	TRBD1	-
CASSQNGGSMNTEAFF	TGTGCCAGCAGCCAAAATGGGGGGAGCATGAACACTGAAGCTTTCTTT	TRBV3-1/TRBV3-2	TRBJ1-1	-	once
CASAGTGGGQPQHF	TGTGCCAGCGCCGGGACAGGGGGCGGACAGCCCCAGCATTTT	TRBV6-5	TRBJ1-5	TRBD1	-
CASRPKDRLNTEAFF	TGTGCCAGCAGACCTAAGGACAGATTGAACACTGAAGCTTTCTTT	TRBV7-9	TRBJ1-1	-	-
CASSFPRGETQYF	TGTGCCAGCAGTTTCCCTAGGGGAGAGACCCAGTACTTC	TRBV12-3/TRBV12-4	TRBJ2-5	-	once
CASSPSGTYSYNEQFF	TGTGCCAGCTCACCATCGGGGACTTACTCCTACAATGAGCAGTTCTTC	TRBV18	TRBJ2-1	-	-
CASSYLGQGSSYEQYF	TGTGCCAGCAGTTACCTTGGACAGGGGAGCTCCTACGAGCAGTACTTC	TRBV28	TRBJ2-7	TRBD1	-
CASSFTSGGVRETQYF	TGCGCCAGCAGCTTCACCTCCGGGGGGGTTCGAGAGACCCAGTACTTC	TRBV5-1	TRBJ2-5	TRBD2	-
CASSQQGKTEAFF	TGTGCCAGCAGCCAACAGGGAAAGACTGAAGCTTTCTTT	TRBV3-1/TRBV3-2	TRBJ1-1	-	-
CASSFAVRGRKDTQYF	TGTGCCAGCAGTTTCGCGGTCAGGGGGCGGAAAGATACGCAGTATTTT	TRBV28	TRBJ2-3	TRBD1	-
CATQMRELAKETQYF	TGCGCCACCCAGATGAGGGAACTAGCTAAAGAGACCCAGTACTTC	TRBV4-1	TRBJ2-5	-	-
CASSLGAGIGSDYGYTF	TGTGCCAGCAGCTTGGGGGCAGGCATAGGTTCAGACTATGGCTACACCTTC	TRBV13	TRBJ1-2	-	once
CASSSPGTGGETQYF	TGTGCCAGCAGTTCCCCCGGGACAGGGGGGGAGACCCAGTACTTC	TRBV28	TRBJ2-5	TRBD1	-